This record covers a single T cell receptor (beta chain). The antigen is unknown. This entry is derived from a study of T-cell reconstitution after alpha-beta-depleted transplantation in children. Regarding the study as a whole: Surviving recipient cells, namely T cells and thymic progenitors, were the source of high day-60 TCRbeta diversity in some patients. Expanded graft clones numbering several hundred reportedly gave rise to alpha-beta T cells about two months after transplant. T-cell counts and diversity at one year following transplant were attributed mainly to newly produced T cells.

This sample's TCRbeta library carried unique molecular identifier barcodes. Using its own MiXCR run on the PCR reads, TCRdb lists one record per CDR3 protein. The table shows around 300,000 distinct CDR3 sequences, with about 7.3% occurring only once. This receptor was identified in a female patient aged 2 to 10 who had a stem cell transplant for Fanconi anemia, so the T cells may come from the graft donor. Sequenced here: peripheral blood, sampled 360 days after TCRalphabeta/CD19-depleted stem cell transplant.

Here the CDR3 reads CASSVQGTEAFF. CDR3 nucleotides: TGCGCCAGCAGCGTCCAGGGCACTGAAGCTTTCTTT. V gene TRBV5-1 combines with J gene TRBJ1-1; tentatively, D is TRBD1 (5 bases). Germline V CDR1 and CDR2: SGHRS, YFSETQ. CDR3 length: 12 residues. The V gene lost 4 bases and the J gene lost 4 bases, with 8 bases spanning the gap.